These T cell receptor beta chains were read from a single sample in a study of CXCR3-negative and CXCR3-positive naive CD8 T cells. TCRdb derives one entry per CDR3 protein from the 5' RACE reads, leaving out DNA. The sample table includes under 90,000 distinct CDR3 sequences. The source material was naive CXCR3+ CD8+ T cells from blood. The receptors were gathered from a human donor in good health. Some clones in this sample may be carry-over from other donors' samples. Both conserved end residues are part of each CDR3. Fields, in order: V gene, J gene, CDR3 protein.

v_gene: TRBV7-8
j_gene: TRBJ2-3
CDR3aa: CASSYTGPRAQYF

v_gene: TRBV15
j_gene: TRBJ2-5
CDR3aa: CATSRDRSLGETQYF

v_gene: TRBV7-9
j_gene: TRBJ2-2
CDR3aa: CASSLARTNTGELFF

v_gene: TRBV29-1
j_gene: TRBJ2-7
CDR3aa: CSVTLAGDYEQYF

v_gene: TRBV6-1
j_gene: TRBJ2-1
CDR3aa: CASRAWDRYYNEQFF

v_gene: TRBV27
j_gene: TRBJ2-2
CDR3aa: CASEDLTGELFF

v_gene: TRBV29-1
j_gene: TRBJ2-7
CDR3aa: CSAFYWGDRAYEQYF

v_gene: TRBV29-1
j_gene: TRBJ2-7
CDR3aa: CSVELGSYEQYF

v_gene: TRBV29-1
j_gene: TRBJ2-1
CDR3aa: CSVDGRETRSYNEQFF

v_gene: TRBV10-3
j_gene: TRBJ2-1
CDR3aa: CAISGHPGQGGINEQFF

v_gene: TRBV14
j_gene: TRBJ2-7
CDR3aa: CASSPGPYYEQYF

v_gene: TRBV19
j_gene: TRBJ1-5
CDR3aa: CATRDREFDSNQPQHF

v_gene: TRBV21-1
j_gene: TRBJ1-5
CDR3aa: CASRKGNQPRHF

v_gene: TRBV10-3
j_gene: TRBJ2-3
CDR3aa: CAISESRGLAGDTDTQYF

v_gene: TRBV28
j_gene: TRBJ1-5
CDR3aa: CASSLNQPQHF

v_gene: TRBV29-1
j_gene: TRBJ2-3
CDR3aa: CSVEDHGTWGTQVTDTQYF

v_gene: TRBV6-4
j_gene: TRBJ1-1
CDR3aa: CASSDRDNTEAFF

v_gene: TRBV7-6
j_gene: TRBJ2-7
CDR3aa: CASSLVSEGPYEQYF

v_gene: TRBV12-3/TRBV12-4
j_gene: TRBJ2-1
CDR3aa: CASSPLGLSGGNEQFF

v_gene: TRBV4-3
j_gene: TRBJ2-7
CDR3aa: CASSPGHQLSYEQYF

v_gene: TRBV29-1
j_gene: TRBJ2-1
CDR3aa: CSVNTPSGGTLHNEQFF

v_gene: TRBV7-2
j_gene: TRBJ1-1
CDR3aa: CASSLGLSEAFF

v_gene: TRBV29-1
j_gene: TRBJ2-1
CDR3aa: CSVPEAGGPVNEQFF

v_gene: TRBV29-1
j_gene: TRBJ2-3
CDR3aa: CSVAPRPSGGTDTQYF

v_gene: TRBV24-1
j_gene: TRBJ2-5
CDR3aa: CATIRDLGGSETQYF

v_gene: TRBV6-1
j_gene: TRBJ1-1
CDR3aa: CGLGVQLNTEAFF

v_gene: TRBV6-4
j_gene: TRBJ2-3
CDR3aa: CASSPVGSGVSDTQYF

v_gene: TRBV28
j_gene: TRBJ1-1
CDR3aa: CASSLGGFEAFF

v_gene: TRBV6-5
j_gene: TRBJ2-1
CDR3aa: CASSYSRGSSYNEQFF

v_gene: TRBV19
j_gene: TRBJ2-7
CDR3aa: CASTSSGSSYEQYF

v_gene: TRBV12-3/TRBV12-4
j_gene: TRBJ2-1
CDR3aa: CASSLTRSNREQFF